This TCR beta chain emerged from a study of PD-1 blockade in mismatch repair-deficient tumors. Overall study results and limits: Rapid post-treatment expansion, then contraction, generally preceding radiologic response, marked tumor-resident clones.

The junction had 2 bases not matched to a gene; V was cut back by 1 base and J by 4 bases. The CDR3 spans 14 residues. Germline V lookup: CDR1 GTSNPN, CDR2 SVGIG (reference sequence). Profiling relied on immunoSEQ multiplex PCR, and the TCRdb table lists in-frame clones only, not all of them. Found here are around 130,000 clones, roughly 90% of them singletons; the top ten hold roughly 10%. Mismatch repair deficiency was confirmed in all patients, by PCR or immunohistochemistry. About this clone itself: Its antigen is unknown.

The TCR sequence derives from an adult with mismatch repair-deficient cancer. The specimen comprised peripheral blood, sampled roughly 70 weeks after starting pembrolizumab. The gene calls are TRBV30 and TRBJ2-1, with 9 bases matching TRBD2. The chain's CDR3 is CAWSELAGYNEQFF. The CDR3 DNA reads TGTGCCTGGAGTGAACTAGCGGGTTACAATGAGCAGTTCTTC.